Below, 12 T cell receptor beta chains from the same sample are listed, as sequenced in a study of OX40 agonist ivuxolimab in advanced cancers. Repertoires were generated with immunoSEQ multiplex PCR, while TCRdb's copy carries only in-frame clones and drops some. Here the sample spans roughly 91,000 clones, roughly 95% being singletons. The sample was CD4+ or CD8+ T cells sorted from blood, taken in a trial of the OX40 agonist ivuxolimab. The receptor source for this set is an adult with an advanced solid tumor such as melanoma, head and neck, liver or kidney cancer.

The chain links TRBV9 to TRBJ2-1; D gene uncertain. Between the trimmed V and J ends, which lost 1 base and 7 bases, there was a span of 6 bases. CDR1 is SGDLS and CDR2 is YYNGEE in the germline V gene. This CDR3 is built from 12 residues. CDR3 coding DNA: TGTGCCAGCAGCGTACAGTTTAATGAGCAGTTCTTC. This gives the protein CASSVQFNEQFF.

J is TRBJ2-2 and V is TRBV5-1; D gene ambiguous. Trimming cost V 3 bases and J 0 bases, with 9 bases left between them. Germline-derived CDR1 and CDR2 are SGHRS and YFSETQ. The CDR3 sequence is 15 residues long. The CDR3 reads CASSYGASNTGELFF. CDR3 nucleotide sequence: TGCGCCAGCAGCTACGGAGCTTCGAACACCGGGGAGCTGTTTTTT.

The V call is TRBV4-3, the J call TRBJ2-2; D remains unclear. The CDR3 covers 18 residues. Trimming removed 0 bases at V and 4 bases at J, with 18 bases between. Germline CDR1 and CDR2: LGHNA and YSLEER. The CDR3: CASSQDSPSRAITGELFF. The CDR3 DNA reads as TGCGCCAGCAGCCAAGATTCCCCGTCCAGAGCGATCACCGGGGAGCTGTTTTTT.

The chain combines TRBV2 with TRBJ2-7, with D maybe TRBD2 (6 bases). The ends were cut back, 7 bases at V and 3 bases at J, with 16 bases in the middle. This CDR3 spans 14 amino acids. Germline V lookup: CDR1 SNHLY, CDR2 FYNNEI. DNA for the CDR3: TGTGCCAGCACCCCCTTTGGGGAGGACTACGAGCAGTACTTC. Its protein is CASTPFGEDYEQYF.

This chain uses TRBV13 with TRBJ2-7, with a tentative D call TRBD2 (5 bases). V was shortened by 5 bases and J by 3 bases, with 23 bases between the two germline ends. This CDR3 comprises 17 residues. CDR1 PRHDT and CDR2 FYEKMQ come from the germline V gene (reference sequence). In DNA, the CDR3 is TGTGCCAGCAGCCCACTTGGAGGTAGCACTCCTTTCTACGAGCAGTACTTC. Translating gives CASSPLGGSTPFYEQYF.

The rearrangement uses TRBV5-1 and TRBJ2-4; D may match TRBD1 or TRBD2 (6 bases each). With 0 bases removed from V and 3 bases from J, the gap between germline ends came to 13 bases. The germline CDR1 and CDR2 sequences are SGHRS and YFSETQ. This CDR3 spans 16 amino acids. The CDR3 is CASSLEGGRSKNIQYF. CDR3 in DNA: TGCGCCAGCAGCTTGGAGGGGGGCAGGAGCAAAAACATTCAGTACTTC.

The rearrangement links TRBV28 to TRBJ1-1; 7 bases match TRBD1. Looked up from germline, CDR1 is MDHEN and CDR2 is SYDVKM. V shed 5 bases and J 4 bases; nucleotides not matched to a gene: 7. This CDR3 region has 14 residues. In DNA form, the CDR3 reads TGTGCCAGCAGTCCGCAGGGGGGGAGCACTGAAGCTTTCTTT. This gives the protein CASSPQGGSTEAFF. The full variable domain, completed using reference TRBV28 and TRBJ1-1, is DVKVTQSSRYLVKRTGEKVFLECVQDMDHENMFWYRQDPGLGLRLIYFSYDVKMKEKGDIPEGYSVSREKKERFSLILESASTNQTSMYLCASSPQGGSTEAFFGQGTRLTVV.

The chain has TRBV11-2 and TRBJ2-1; D is possibly TRBD2 (6 bases). The CDR3 contains 13 residues. Germline V gives CDR1 SGHAT, CDR2 FQNNGV. V dropped 1 base and J dropped 9 bases, with 10 bases sitting between them. DNA for the CDR3: TGTGCCAGCAGCTTAGCGGGAGCTCTTGAGCAGTTCTTC. As protein: CASSLAGALEQFF.

The genes are TRBV7-3 and TRBJ1-1; 8 bases match TRBD1. The CDR3 covers 14 residues. V lost 2 bases to trimming and J lost 1 base; unmatched junction nucleotides: 0. Per germline, CDR1 SGHTA and CDR2 FQGTGA. The CDR3 here is CASSLGTGNTEAFF. Here the CDR3 DNA reads TGTGCCAGCAGCTTAGGGACAGGGAACACTGAAGCTTTCTTT.

The CDR3 loop reads CASSLGTGVQPQHF. CDR3 sequence (DNA): TGTGCCAGCAGCTTGGGGACAGGGGTTCAGCCCCAGCATTTT. The genes are TRBV7-9 and TRBJ1-5; the match to TRBD1 covers 10 bases. The V and J ends lost 3 bases and 6 bases, in that order; junction bases with no gene match: 2. Per the germline V gene, CDR1 is SEHNR and CDR2 is FQNEAQ (reference sequence). This CDR3 has 14 amino acids.

The chain recombines TRBV19 with TRBJ2-7; 11 bases align to TRBD2. The CDR3 runs 18 residues. V shed 3 bases, J shed 0 bases, and the junction held 10 bases outside the gene matches. Per the germline V gene, CDR1 is LNHDA and CDR2 is SQIVND (reference sequence). The CDR3 here is CASSISIITSGSSYEQYF. CDR3 DNA sequence: TGTGCCAGTAGTATTAGCATAATCACTAGCGGGAGCTCCTACGAGCAGTACTTC.

A remark on this clone: One junction end does not reproduce the germline sequence, and a read error may be involved. The chain uses TRBV10-3 and TRBJ2-6; D possibly corresponds to TRBD1 (5 bases). This CDR3 comprises 14 residues. The germline V gene encodes CDR1 ENHRY and CDR2 SYGVKD. The DNA for the CDR3 is TGTGCCATCAGTGAAGTTTCTGGGGCCAACGTCCTGGCTTTC. This encodes CAISEVSGANVLAF.